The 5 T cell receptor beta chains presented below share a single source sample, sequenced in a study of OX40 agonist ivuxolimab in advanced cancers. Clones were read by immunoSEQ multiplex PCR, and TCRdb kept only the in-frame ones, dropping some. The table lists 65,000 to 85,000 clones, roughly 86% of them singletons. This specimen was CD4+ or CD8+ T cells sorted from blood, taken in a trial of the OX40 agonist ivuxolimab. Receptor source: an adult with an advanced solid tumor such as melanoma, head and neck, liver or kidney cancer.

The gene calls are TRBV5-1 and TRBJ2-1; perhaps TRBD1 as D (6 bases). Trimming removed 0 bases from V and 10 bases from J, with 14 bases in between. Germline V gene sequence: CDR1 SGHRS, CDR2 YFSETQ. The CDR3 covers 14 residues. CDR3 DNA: TGCGCCAGCAGCTTGGGGCAGGGGTTCTTGGAGCAGTTCTTC. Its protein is CASSLGQGFLEQFF.

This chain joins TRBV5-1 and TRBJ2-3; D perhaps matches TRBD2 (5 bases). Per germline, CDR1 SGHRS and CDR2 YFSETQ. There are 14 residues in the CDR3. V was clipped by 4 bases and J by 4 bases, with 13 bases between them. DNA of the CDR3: TGCGCCAGCAGCCCAGAACTAGAATCAGATACGCAGTATTTT. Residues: CASSPELESDTQYF.

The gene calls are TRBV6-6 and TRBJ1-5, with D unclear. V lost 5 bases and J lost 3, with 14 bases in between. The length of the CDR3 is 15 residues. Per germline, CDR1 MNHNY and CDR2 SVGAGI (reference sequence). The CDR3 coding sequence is TGTGCCAGCAGTCCGCGGACCGACGTCAATCAGCCCCAGCATTTT. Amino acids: CASSPRTDVNQPQHF.

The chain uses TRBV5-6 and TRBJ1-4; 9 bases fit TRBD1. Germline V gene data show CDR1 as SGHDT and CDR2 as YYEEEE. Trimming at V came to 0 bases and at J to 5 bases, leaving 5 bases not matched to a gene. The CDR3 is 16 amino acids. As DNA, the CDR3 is TGTGCCAGCAGCTTGGTTGCCGGGACAGGGAATGAAAAACTGTTTTTT. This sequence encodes CASSLVAGTGNEKLFF.

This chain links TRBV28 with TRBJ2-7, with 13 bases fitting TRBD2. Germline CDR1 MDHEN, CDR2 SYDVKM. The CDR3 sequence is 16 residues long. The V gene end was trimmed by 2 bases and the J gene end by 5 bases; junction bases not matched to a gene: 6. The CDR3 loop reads CASSLVGLAGVNEQYF. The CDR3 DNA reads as TGTGCCAGCAGTTTAGTAGGACTAGCGGGAGTGAACGAGCAGTACTTC.